The rows below give T cell receptor beta chains drawn from one sample of a study of cytomegalovirus exposure and HLA in healthy donors. Clones were sequenced by immunoSEQ multiplex PCR, and TCRdb holds only the in-frame ones, with some missing. The data hold 130,000 or so clones, with approximately 80% observed a single time. Material for sequencing was PBMCs. These receptors were obtained from a woman aged 40 to 50 in good health and CMV-seronegative. CDR3s leave out the opening cysteine and the closing phenylalanine or tryptophan. The D gene is left open where the match is weak.

>TRBD1|TRBJ2-7|TRBV18
ASSPPQGRGYEQY
>.|TRBJ1-5|TRBV7-6
ASSLQGYQPQH
>.|TRBJ2-5|TRBV28
ASRPDDTENQETQY
>TRBD2|TRBJ2-3|TRBV11-3
ASSSVAGSGDTQY
>TRBD2|TRBJ2-1|TRBV5-1
ASSPGTSGAYNEQF
>TRBD1|TRBJ1-2|TRBV4-2
ASTHRGRSVVSYT
>.|TRBJ2-7|TRBV10-3
AISGGTVSYEQY
>TRBD2|TRBJ2-1|TRBV28
ASSSLAGTAKYNEQF
>.|TRBJ1-5|TRBV6-6
ASSGEGKYQPQH
>TRBD2|TRBJ2-5|TRBV2
ASIMGLAGAETQY
>.|TRBJ1-4|TRBV7-8
ASSSTIRGRNEKLF
>.|TRBJ2-7|TRBV14
ASSQDLSRVYNEQY
>TRBD1|TRBJ2-7|TRBV28
ASSSSGQGKAYEQY
>.|TRBJ1-2|TRBV7-9
ASSLSSGGYT
>TRBD1|TRBJ2-7|TRBV7-9
ASSTNRDRVSYEQY
>TRBD2|TRBJ2-7|TRBV10-3
AISTLGLRTSGREGWYEQY
>.|TRBJ1-5|TRBV6-5
ASSVSGNQPQH
>.|TRBJ2-2|TRBV12-5
ASAQSVGANTGELF
>TRBD2|TRBJ2-5|TRBV28
ASSPGLAYQETQY
>TRBD1|TRBJ1-2|TRBV10-3
AISEAPGTGGSYDYGYT
>.|TRBJ2-3|TRBV29-1
SISSAGTDTQY
>.|TRBJ2-1|TRBV9
ASSVALDYNEQF
>.|TRBJ2-3|TRBV29-1
SVVRADTQY